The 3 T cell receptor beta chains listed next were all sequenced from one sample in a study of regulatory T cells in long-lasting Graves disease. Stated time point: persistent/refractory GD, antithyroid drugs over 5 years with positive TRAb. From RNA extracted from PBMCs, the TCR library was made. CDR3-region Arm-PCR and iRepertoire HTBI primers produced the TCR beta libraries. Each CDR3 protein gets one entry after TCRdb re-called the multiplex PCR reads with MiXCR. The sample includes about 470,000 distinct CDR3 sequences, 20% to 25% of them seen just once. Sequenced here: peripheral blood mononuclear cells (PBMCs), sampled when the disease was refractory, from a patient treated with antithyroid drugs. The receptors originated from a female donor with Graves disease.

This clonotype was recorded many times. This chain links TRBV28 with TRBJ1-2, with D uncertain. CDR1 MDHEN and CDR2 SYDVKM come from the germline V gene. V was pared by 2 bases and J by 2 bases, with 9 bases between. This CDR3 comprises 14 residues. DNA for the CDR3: TGTGCCAGCAGTTTAGATCCCGGAAACTATGGCTACACCTTC. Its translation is CASSLDPGNYGYTF.

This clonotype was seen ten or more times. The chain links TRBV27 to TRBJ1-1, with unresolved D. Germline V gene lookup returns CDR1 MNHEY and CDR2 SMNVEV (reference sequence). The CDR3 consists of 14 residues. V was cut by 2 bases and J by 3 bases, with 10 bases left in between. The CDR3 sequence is CASSLGSADTEAFF. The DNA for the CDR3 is TGTGCCAGCAGTTTAGGGTCGGCGGACACTGAAGCTTTCTTT.

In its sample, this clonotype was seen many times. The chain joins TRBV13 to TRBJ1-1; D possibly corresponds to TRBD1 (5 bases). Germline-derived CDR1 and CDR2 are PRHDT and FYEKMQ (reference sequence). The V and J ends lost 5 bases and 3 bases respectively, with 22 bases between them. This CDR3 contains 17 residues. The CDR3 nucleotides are TGTGCCAGCAGCGCGGATACAGGCGTCGAAATGGACACTGAAGCTTTCTTT. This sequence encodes CASSADTGVEMDTEAFF.